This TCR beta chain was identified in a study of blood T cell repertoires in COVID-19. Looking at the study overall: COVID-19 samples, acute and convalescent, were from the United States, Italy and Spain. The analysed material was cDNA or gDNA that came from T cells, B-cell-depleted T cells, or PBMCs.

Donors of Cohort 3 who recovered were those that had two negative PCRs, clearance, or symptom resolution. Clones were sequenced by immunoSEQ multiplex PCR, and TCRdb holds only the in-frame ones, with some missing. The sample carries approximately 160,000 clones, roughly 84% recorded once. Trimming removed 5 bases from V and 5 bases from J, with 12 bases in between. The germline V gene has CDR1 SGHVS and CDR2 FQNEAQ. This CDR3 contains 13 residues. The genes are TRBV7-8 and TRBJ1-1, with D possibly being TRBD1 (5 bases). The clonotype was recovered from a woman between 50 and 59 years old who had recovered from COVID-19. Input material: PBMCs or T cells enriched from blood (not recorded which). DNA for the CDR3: TGTGCCAGCAGCGGGCACCGGGGGACTGAAGCTTTCTTT. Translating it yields CASSGHRGTEAFF.